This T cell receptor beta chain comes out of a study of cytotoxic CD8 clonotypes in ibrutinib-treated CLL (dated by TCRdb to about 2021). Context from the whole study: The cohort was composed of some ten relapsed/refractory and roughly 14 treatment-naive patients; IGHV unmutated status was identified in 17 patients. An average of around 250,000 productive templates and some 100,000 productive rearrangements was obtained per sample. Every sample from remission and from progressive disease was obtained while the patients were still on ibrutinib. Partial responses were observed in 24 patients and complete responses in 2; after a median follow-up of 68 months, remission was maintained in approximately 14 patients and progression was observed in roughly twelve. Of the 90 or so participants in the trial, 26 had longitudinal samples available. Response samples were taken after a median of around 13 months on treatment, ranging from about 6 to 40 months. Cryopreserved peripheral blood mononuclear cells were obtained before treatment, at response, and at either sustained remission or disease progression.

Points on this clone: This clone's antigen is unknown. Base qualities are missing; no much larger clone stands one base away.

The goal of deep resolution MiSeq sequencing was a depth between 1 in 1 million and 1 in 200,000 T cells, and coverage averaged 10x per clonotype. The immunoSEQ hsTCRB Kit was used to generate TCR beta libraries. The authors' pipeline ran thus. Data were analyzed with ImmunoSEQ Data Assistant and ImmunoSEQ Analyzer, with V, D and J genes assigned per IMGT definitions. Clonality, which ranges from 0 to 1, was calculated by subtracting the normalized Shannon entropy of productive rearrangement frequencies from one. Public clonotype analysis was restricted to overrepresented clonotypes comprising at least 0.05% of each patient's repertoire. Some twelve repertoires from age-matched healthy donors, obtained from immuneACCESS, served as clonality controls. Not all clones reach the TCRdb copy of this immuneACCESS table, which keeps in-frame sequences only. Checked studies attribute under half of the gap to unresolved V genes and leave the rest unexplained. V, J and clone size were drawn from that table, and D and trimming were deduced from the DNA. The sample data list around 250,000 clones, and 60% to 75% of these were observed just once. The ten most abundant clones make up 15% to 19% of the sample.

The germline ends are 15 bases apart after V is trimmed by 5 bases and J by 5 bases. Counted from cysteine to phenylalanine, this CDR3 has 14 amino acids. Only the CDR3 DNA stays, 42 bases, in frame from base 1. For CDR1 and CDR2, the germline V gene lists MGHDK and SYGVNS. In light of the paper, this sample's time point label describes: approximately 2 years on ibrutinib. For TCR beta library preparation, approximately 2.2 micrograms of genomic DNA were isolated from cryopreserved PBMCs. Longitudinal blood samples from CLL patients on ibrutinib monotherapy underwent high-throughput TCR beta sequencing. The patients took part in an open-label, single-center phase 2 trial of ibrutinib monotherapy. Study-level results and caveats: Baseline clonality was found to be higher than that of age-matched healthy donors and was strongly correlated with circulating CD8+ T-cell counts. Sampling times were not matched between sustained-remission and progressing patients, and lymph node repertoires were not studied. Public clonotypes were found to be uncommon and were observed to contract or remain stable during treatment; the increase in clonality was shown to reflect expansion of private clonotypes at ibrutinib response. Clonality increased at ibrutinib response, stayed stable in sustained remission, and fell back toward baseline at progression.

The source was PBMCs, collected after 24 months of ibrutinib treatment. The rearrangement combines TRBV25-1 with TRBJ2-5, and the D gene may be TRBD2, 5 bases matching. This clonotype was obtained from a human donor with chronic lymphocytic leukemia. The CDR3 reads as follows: CASSFWGADETQYF. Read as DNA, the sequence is TGTGCCAGCAGTTTCTGGGGAGCCGACGAGACCCAGTACTTC.